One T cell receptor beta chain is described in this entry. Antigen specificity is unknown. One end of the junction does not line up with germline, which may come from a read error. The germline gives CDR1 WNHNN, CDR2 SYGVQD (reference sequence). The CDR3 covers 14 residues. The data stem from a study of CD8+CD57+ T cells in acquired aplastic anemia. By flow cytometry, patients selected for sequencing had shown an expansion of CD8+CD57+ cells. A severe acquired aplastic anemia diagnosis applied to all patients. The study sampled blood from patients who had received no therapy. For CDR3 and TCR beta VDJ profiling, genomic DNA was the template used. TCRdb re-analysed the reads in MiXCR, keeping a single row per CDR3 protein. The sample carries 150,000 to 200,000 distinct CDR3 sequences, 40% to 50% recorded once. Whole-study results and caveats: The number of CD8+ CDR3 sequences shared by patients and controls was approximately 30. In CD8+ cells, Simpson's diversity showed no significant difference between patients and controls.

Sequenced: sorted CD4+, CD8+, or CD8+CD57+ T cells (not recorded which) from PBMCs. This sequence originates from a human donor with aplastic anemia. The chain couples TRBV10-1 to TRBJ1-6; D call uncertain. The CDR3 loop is CAISEGGPDSPLHF. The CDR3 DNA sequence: TGTGCCATCAGTGAGGGCGGTCCTGATTCACCCCTCCACTTT.